Shown below are 5 T cell receptor beta chains from a single sample sequenced in a study of blood T cell repertoires in COVID-19. The protocol was immunoSEQ multiplex PCR, while the TCRdb copy is restricted to in-frame clones and leaves out a portion. The data hold approximately 50,000 clones, with approximately 80% observed a single time. The specimen sequenced was peripheral blood. These receptors all come from a man aged 50-60 years with active or convalescent COVID-19.

V gene TRBV12-3 or TRBV12-4 combines with J gene TRBJ1-1; TRBD1 aligns across 8 bases. CDR3 length: 13 amino acids. V dropped 5 bases and J dropped 3; count of bases not matched to a gene: 2. The CDR3 sequence: CASSRDRHTEAFF. The CDR3 DNA reads as TGTGCCAGCAGTCGGGACAGGCACACTGAAGCTTTCTTT.

J is TRBJ1-2 and V is TRBV11-2; TRBD1 agrees at 11 bases. Germline assignment: CDR1 SGHAT and CDR2 FQNNGV. This CDR3 has 15 amino acids. V lost 5 bases and J lost 7; bases outside the gene matches: 9. This CDR3 is CASSRNGQGAGGYTF. The DNA for the CDR3 is TGTGCCAGCAGCAGAAACGGACAGGGGGCAGGTGGCTACACCTTC.

This clone came up a few times. The rearrangement links TRBV7-3 to TRBJ2-1; the match to TRBD2 covers 9 bases. Germline V CDR1 and CDR2: SGHTA, FQGTGA. This CDR3 comprises 16 residues. The junction had 9 bases not matched to a gene; V was cut back by 0 bases and J by 9 bases. The CDR3 reads CASSLTGTSNKGEQFF. CDR3 sequence (DNA): TGTGCCAGCAGCTTAACGGGGACTAGCAACAAGGGTGAGCAGTTCTTC.

The chain joins TRBV18 to TRBJ1-5, with a weak D call TRBD1 (5 bases). The CDR3 extends over 15 amino acids. Germline loops: CDR1 KGHSH, CDR2 LQKENI. The V and J ends lost 4 bases and 4 bases respectively, with 14 bases between them. The CDR3 sequence is CASSRQGAENQPQHF. CDR3 bases: TGTGCCAGCTCACGTCAAGGGGCAGAGAATCAGCCCCAGCATTTT. The entire variable domain, with the rest obtained from reference TRBV18 and TRBJ1-5, is as follows: NAGVMQNPRHLVRRRGQEARLRCSPMKGHSHVYWYRQLPEEGLKFMVYLQKENIIDESGMPKERFSAEFPKEGPSILRIQQVVRGDSAAYFCASSRQGAENQPQHFGDGTRLSIL.

The CDR3 region has the DNA TGTGCCAGCAGGAAACTAGCGGGAGAAACAGATACGCAGTATTTT. It specifies CASRKLAGETDTQYF. J is TRBJ2-3 and V is TRBV2, with 11 bases that match TRBD2. Losses at the gene ends were 6 bases for V and 3 bases for J; bases not matched to a gene: 5. There are 15 residues in the CDR3. The germline V gene has CDR1 SNHLY and CDR2 FYNNEI.